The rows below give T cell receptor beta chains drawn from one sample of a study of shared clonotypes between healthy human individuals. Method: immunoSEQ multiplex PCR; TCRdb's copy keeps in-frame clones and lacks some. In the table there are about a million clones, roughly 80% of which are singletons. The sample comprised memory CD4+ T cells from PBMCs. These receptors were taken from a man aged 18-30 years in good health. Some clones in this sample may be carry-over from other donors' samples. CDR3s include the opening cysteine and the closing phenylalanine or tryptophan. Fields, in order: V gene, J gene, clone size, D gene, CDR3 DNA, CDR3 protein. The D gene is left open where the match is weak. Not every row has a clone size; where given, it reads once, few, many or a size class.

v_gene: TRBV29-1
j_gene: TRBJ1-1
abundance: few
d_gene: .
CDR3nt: TGCAGCGTTGCCGACAGAAACACTGAAGCTTTCTTT
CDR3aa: CSVADRNTEAFF

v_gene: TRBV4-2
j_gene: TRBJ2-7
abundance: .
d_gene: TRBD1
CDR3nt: TGTGCCAGCAGCCAAGTAGAGGGGGCTTCCTACGAGCAGTACTTC
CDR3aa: CASSQVEGASYEQYF

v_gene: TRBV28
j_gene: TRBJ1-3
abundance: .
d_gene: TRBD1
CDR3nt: TGTGCCAGCAGTTCACCATTTACAGGGGGCCCTGGAAACACCATATATTTT
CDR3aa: CASSSPFTGGPGNTIYF

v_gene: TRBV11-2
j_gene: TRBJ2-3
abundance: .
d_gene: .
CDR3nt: TGTGCCAGCAGCTTAGATCAAGGACCAGATACGCAGTATTTT
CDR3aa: CASSLDQGPDTQYF

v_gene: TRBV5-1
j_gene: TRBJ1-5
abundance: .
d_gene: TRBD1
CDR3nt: TGCGCCAGCAGCAGGACAGGGATGAATCAGCCCCAGCATTTT
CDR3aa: CASSRTGMNQPQHF

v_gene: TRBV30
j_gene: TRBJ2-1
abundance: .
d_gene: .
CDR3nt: TGTGCCTGGAGTACTGTGATCGGTATCAATGAGCAGTTCTTC
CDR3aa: CAWSTVIGINEQFF

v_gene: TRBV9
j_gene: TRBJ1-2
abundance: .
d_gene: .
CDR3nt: TGTGCCAGCAGTGCTAACACGGGGAACTATGGCTACACCTTC
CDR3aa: CASSANTGNYGYTF

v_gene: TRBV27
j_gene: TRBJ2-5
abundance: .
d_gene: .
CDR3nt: TGTGCCAGCAGTTTCAGGGTTCAAGAGACCCAGTACTTC
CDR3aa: CASSFRVQETQYF

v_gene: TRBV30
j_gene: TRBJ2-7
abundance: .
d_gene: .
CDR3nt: TGTGCCTGGGCCCAGGGCAGGGCCCCGTACTTC
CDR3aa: CAWAQGRAPYF

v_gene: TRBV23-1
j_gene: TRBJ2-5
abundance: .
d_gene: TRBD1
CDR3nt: TGCGCCAGCAGTCCCCCCCCAACAGGGGCTGTCCAAGAGACCCAGTACTTC
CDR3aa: CASSPPPTGAVQETQYF

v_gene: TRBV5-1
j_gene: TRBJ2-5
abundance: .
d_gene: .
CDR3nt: TGCGCCAGCAGCTTGTTAGGGGGGAACCAAGAGACCCAGTACTTC
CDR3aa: CASSLLGGNQETQYF

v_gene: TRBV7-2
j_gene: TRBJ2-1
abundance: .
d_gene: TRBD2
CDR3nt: TGTGCCAGCAGCTTACTAGCGGGGGTAACTCACAATGAGCAGTTCTTC
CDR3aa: CASSLLAGVTHNEQFF

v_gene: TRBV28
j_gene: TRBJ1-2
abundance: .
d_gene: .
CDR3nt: TGTGCCAGCATTTCGTACGGGCCTCCTTATAACTATGGCTACACCTTC
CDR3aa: CASISYGPPYNYGYTF

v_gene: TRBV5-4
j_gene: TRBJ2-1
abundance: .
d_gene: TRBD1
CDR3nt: TGTGCCAGCAGTCTGGACCCAGGGGGTGAGCAGTTCTTC
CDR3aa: CASSLDPGGEQFF

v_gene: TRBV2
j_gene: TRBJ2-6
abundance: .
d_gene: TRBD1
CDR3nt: TGTGCCAGCCTCAGGGACAGGGGGGGCTCTGGGGCCAACGTCCTGACTTTC
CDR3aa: CASLRDRGGSGANVLTF

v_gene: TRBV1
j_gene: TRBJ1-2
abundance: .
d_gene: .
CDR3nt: TGCACCAGCAGCCCAGCCGGACAGGGCTTAGTCCTGAACTATGGCTACACCTTC
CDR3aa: CTSSPAGQGLVLNYGYTF

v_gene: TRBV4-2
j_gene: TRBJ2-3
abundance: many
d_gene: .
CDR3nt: TGTGCCAGCAGCCGAGACACAGATACGCAGTATTTT
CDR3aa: CASSRDTDTQYF

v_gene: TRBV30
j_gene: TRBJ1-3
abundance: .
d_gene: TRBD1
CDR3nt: TGTGCCTGGAGTTTAGGGGGCGGCTACTCTGGAAACACCATATATTTT
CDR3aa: CAWSLGGGYSGNTIYF

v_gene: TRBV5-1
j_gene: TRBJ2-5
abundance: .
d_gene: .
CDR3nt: TGCGCCAGCAGCTTTTCAGGGCAGGAGACCCAGTACTTC
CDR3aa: CASSFSGQETQYF

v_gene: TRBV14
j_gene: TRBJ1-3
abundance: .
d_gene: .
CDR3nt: TGTGCCAGCAGACGAACTATCTCTGGAAACACCATATATTTT
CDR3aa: CASRRTISGNTIYF

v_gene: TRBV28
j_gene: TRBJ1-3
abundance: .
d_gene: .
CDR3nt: TGTGCCAGCAGTTTATATGGGGGGAACTCTGGAAACACCATATATTTT
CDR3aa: CASSLYGGNSGNTIYF

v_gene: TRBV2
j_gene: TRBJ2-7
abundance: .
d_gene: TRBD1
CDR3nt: TGTGCCACCGCACTGACAGGGCGATCCTACGAGCAGTACTTC
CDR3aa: CATALTGRSYEQYF

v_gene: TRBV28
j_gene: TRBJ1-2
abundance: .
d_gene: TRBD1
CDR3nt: TGTGCCAGCAGGCCTCCTGACGGGACAGGGGGGAATGATGGCTACACCTTC
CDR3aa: CASRPPDGTGGNDGYTF

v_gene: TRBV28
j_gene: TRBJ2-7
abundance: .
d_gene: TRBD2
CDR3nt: TGTGCCAGCAGTTTACCGACTAGCGGCCCCTACGAGCAGTACTTC
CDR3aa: CASSLPTSGPYEQYF

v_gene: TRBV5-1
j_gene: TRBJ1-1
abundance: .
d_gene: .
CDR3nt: TGCGCCAGCAGCTTGAAAGGGGCGGAGACTGAAGCTTTCTTT
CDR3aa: CASSLKGAETEAFF

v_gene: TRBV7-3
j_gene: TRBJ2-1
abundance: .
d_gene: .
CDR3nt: TGTGCCAGCAGCTCCGCAGGAGGGGGGTACAATGAGCAGTTCTTC
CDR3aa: CASSSAGGGYNEQFF

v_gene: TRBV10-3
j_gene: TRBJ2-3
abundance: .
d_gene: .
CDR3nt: TGTGCCATCAGTGTTGCAGATACGCAGTATTTT
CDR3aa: CAISVADTQYF

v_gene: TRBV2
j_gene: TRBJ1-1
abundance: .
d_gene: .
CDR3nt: TGTGCCAGCAGTGTAAGCTGGGAAGCTTTCTTT
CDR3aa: CASSVSWEAFF

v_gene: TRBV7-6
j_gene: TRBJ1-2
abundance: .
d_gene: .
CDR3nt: TGTGCCAGCAGCTTAGCCCAGGGTAACTATGGCTACACCTTC
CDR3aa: CASSLAQGNYGYTF

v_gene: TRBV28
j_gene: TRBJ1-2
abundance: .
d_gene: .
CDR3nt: TGTGCCAGCAGTCTCGGGGGCGGCCCTCCTAACTATGGCTACACCTTC
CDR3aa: CASSLGGGPPNYGYTF

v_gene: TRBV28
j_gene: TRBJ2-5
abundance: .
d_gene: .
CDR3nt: TGTGCCAGCAGGGATATGGGCCGCGGGGTAGAGACCCAGTACTTC
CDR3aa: CASRDMGRGVETQYF

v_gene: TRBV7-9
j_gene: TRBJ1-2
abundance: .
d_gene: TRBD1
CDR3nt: TGTGCCAGCAGCTCCGATTTCGGGACAGGGGCCACCACCTATGGCTACACCTTC
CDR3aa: CASSSDFGTGATTYGYTF

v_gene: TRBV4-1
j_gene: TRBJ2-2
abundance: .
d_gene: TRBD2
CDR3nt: TGCGCCAGCGGCGGGAGGGCCAGGGCGGGCACCGGGGAGCTGTTTTTT
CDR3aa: CASGGRARAGTGELFF

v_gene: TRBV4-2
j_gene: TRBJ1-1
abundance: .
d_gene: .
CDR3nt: TGTGCCAGCAGCCACTCCGACGAGTCCGATGAAGCTTTCTTT
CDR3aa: CASSHSDESDEAFF

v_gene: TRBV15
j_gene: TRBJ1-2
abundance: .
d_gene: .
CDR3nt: TGTGCCACCAGCAGAGAACTGCGGGCAGGGGTAGACTATGGCTACACCTTC
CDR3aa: CATSRELRAGVDYGYTF

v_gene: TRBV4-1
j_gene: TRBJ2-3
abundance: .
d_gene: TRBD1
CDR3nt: TGCGCCAGCAGCCAAGTTTACAGGGGTAACACAGATACGCAGTATTTT
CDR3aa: CASSQVYRGNTDTQYF

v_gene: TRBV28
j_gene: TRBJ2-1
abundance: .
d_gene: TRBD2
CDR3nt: TGTGCCAGCTGGGGGGGTAGCGGGACCTTCTCCTACAATGAGCAGTTCTTC
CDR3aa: CASWGGSGTFSYNEQFF

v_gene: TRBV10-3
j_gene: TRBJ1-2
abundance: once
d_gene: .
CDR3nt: TGTGCCATCAGTGATACGCAGGGCGCCTATGGCTACACCTTC
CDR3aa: CAISDTQGAYGYTF

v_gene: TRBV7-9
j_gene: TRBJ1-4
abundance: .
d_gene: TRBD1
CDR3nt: TGTGCCAGCACGCCGACAGGGACTTGGTCTAATGAAAAACTGTTTTTT
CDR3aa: CASTPTGTWSNEKLFF

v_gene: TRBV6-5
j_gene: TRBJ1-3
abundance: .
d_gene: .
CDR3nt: TGTGCCAGCAGATCCAGAGGACTGACTGGAAACACCATATATTTT
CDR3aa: CASRSRGLTGNTIYF

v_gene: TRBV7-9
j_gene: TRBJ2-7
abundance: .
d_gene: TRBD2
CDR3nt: TGTGCCAGCAGCCGGGGGACTAGCGGGGGGCCCGAGCAGTACTTC
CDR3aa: CASSRGTSGGPEQYF

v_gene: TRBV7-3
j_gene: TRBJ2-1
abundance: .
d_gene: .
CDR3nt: TGTGCCAGCAGCTTAATGGGAAGTGAGCAGTTCTTC
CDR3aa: CASSLMGSEQFF

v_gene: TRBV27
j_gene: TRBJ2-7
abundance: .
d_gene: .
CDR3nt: TGTGCCAGCAGTTTAGGGTCCCCCTACGAGCAGTACTTC
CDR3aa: CASSLGSPYEQYF

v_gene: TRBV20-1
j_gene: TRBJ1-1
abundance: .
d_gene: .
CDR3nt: TGCAGCCCCCCGGTAGCAGCTTTCTTT
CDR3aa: CSPPVAAFF

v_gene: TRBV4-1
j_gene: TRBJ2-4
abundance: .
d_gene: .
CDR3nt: TGCGCCAGCAGCCAAGTTACGGCGTCCCGGTCCAAAAACATTCAGTACTTC
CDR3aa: CASSQVTASRSKNIQYF

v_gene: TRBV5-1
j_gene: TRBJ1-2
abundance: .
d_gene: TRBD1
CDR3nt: TGCGCCAGCAGCGCCAGGACAGGGACTTATGGCTACACCTTC
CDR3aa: CASSARTGTYGYTF

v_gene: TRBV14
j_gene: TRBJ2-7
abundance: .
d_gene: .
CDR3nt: TGTGCCAGCAGCCAAGGGATCTTACGGGACTCTGCCTACGAGCAGTACTTC
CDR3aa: CASSQGILRDSAYEQYF

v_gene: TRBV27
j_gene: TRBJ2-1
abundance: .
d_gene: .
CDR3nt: TGTGCCAGCACCCTCTACAATGAGCAGTTCTTC
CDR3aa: CASTLYNEQFF

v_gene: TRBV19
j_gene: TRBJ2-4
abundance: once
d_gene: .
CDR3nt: TGTGCCAGTAGTATTCCCCCGAGGGGGCCGGGGGGACACATTCAGTACTTC
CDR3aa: CASSIPPRGPGGHIQYF

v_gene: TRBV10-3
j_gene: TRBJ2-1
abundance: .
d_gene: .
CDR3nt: TGTGCCATCAGTGAGTTTCAGGGACCCAATGAGCAGTTCTTC
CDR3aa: CAISEFQGPNEQFF

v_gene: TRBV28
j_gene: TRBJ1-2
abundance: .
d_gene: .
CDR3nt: TGTGCCAGCAGTACTGGGGCCACCGGGGCTTGGGGCTACACCTTC
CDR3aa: CASSTGATGAWGYTF